The present T cell receptor (beta chain) was sequenced within a study of technical replicates of blood from a handful of donors. This table comes from immunoSEQ multiplex PCR, and its TCRdb copy is limited to in-frame clones, with some not included. The repertoire holds some 80,000 clones, with about 92% as singletons. V was pared by 6 bases and J by 1 base, with 13 bases between. This CDR3 is 15 amino acids long. CDR1 SGHRS and CDR2 YFSETQ come from the germline V gene. The rearrangement links TRBV5-1 to TRBJ2-2, with D uncertain. The clonotype originates from a human donor in good health. The sequencing input was T cells isolated from PBMCs. CDR3 region: CASNGGGRNTGELFF. The CDR3 nucleotides read TGCGCCAGCAACGGTGGCGGAAGGAACACCGGGGAGCTGTTTTTT.